Sequencing of this T cell receptor beta chain was carried out in a study of T cell changes during pregnancy in multiple sclerosis. This table comes from immunoSEQ multiplex PCR, and its TCRdb copy is limited to in-frame clones, with some not included. The data show some 17,000 clones, approximately 81% seen once. CDR1 and CDR2 (germline): MNHNY, SVGAGI (reference sequence). The CDR3 is 16 amino acids. V lost 2 bases to trimming and J lost 0 bases, with 14 bases between them. This sequence originates from a female donor in good health, enrolled as a control in a pregnancy study. Sequenced here: CD8+ T cells from peripheral blood mononuclear cells, sampled in the third trimester of pregnancy. This sequence joins TRBV6-6 and TRBJ2-7; D is ambiguous. The chain's CDR3 is CASSYPPTIHSYEQYF. Here the CDR3 DNA reads TGTGCCAGCAGTTACCCCCCCACTATTCACTCCTACGAGCAGTACTTC.